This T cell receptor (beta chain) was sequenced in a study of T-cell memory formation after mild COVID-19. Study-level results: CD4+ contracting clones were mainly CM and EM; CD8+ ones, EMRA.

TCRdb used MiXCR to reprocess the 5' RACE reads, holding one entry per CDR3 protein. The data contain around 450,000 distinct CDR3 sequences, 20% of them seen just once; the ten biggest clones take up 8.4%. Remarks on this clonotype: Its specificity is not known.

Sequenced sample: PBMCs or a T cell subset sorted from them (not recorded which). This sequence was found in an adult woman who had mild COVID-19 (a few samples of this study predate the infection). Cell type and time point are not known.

The CDR3 nucleotides read TGTGCCAGCAGCTTTGCTGAAGGTCAGCCCCAGCATTTT. Its translation is CASSFAEGQPQHF. The rearrangement joins TRBV7-3 to TRBJ1-5; D call uncertain. The CDR3 is 13 residues long. The germline CDR1 and CDR2 sequences are SGHTA and FQGTGA. The ends were cut back, 3 bases at V and 6 bases at J, with 9 bases in the middle.